This T cell receptor (beta chain) was recovered during a study of shared clonotypes between healthy human individuals. V lost 5 bases, J lost 4 bases, and 9 bases stayed unmatched. The germline gives CDR1 KGHSH, CDR2 LQKENI. The CDR3 covers 15 residues. Produced via immunoSEQ multiplex PCR; TCRdb's table is partial and in-frame only. The sample has about 2.4 million clones; more than 85% are singletons. V gene TRBV18 combines with J gene TRBJ2-3, with 7 bases fitting TRBD1. The clonotype was recovered from a man younger than 35 in good health. Some clones in this sample may be carry-over from other donors' samples. Material for sequencing was naive CD4+ T cells from PBMCs. This sample's subset: CD45RA+ positively selected. CDR3 protein: CASSFTGVVADTQYF. The DNA of the CDR3 is TGTGCCAGCTCATTCACAGGGGTGGTCGCAGATACGCAGTATTTT.